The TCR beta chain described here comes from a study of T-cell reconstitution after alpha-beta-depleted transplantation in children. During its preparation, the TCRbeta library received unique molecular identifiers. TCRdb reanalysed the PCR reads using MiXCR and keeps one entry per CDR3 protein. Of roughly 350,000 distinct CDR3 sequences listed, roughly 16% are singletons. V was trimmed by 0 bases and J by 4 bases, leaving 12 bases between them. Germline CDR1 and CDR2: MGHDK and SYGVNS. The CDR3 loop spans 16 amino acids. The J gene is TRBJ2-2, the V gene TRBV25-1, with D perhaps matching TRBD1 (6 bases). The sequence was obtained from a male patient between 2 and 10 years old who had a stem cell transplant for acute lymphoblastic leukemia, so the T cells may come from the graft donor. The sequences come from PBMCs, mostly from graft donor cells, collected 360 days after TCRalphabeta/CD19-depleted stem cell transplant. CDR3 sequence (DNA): TGTGCCAGCAGTGAATACAGGGGTAGAGGCACCGGGGAGCTGTTTTTT. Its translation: CASSEYRGRGTGELFF.